Following are 6 T cell receptor beta chains from one sample sequenced in a study of Ad26.COV2.S vaccination and SARS-CoV-2 variants. Here immunoSEQ multiplex PCR was the method, and the copy in TCRdb shows in-frame clones only, minus some. The repertoire includes roughly 700,000 clones, around 90% of them detected once, and about 1.5% sits in the top ten. The treatment here: roughly 18 received Ad26.COV2.S at low or high dose, single or two shots; about 5 received placebo; per-sample allocation not given. Sampling was performed 63 days after the first vaccine or placebo injection. Material: peripheral blood, obtained in a trial of Ad26.COV2.S vaccine versus placebo. Receptor source: a person between 18 and 59 years old who received the Ad26.COV2.S COVID-19 vaccine or a placebo.

This chain joins TRBV5-1 and TRBJ1-2; TRBD1 might be the D (6 bases). With 0 bases removed from V and 6 bases from J, the gap between germline ends came to 15 bases. This CDR3 has 15 residues. Germline CDR1 is SGHRS and CDR2 is YFSETQ. The CDR3 region is CASSLAEGEINGYTF. CDR3 nucleotide sequence: TGCGCCAGCAGCTTGGCTGAGGGGGAGATTAATGGCTACACCTTC. Using reference TRBV5-1 and TRBJ1-2 for the parts outside the CDR3, the full variable domain is KAGVTQTPRYLIKTRGQQVTLSCSPISGHRSVSWYQQTPGQGLQFLFEYFSETQRNKGNFPGRFSGRQFSNSRSEMNVSTLELGDSALYLCASSLAEGEINGYTFGSGTRLTVV.

The chain uses TRBV4-3 and TRBJ1-2, with 9 bases aligning to TRBD1. This CDR3 has 14 amino acids. Germline trimming cut 6 bases from V and 2 bases from J; bases unmatched to any gene: 4. Germline-derived CDR1 and CDR2 are LGHNA and YSLEER. The CDR3 nucleotides are TGCGCCAGCAGTCTAGGGACAGGGAACTATGGCTACACCTTC. Amino acid sequence: CASSLGTGNYGYTF.

The gene calls are TRBV7-3 and TRBJ2-3, with 11 bases aligning to TRBD1. CDR1 SGHTA and CDR2 FQGTGA come from the germline V gene. The CDR3 is made up of 16 amino acids. After removal of 5 bases from V and 5 bases from J, the junction contained 9 bases not matched to a gene. The CDR3, as DNA: TGTGCCAGCAGCCTAAGTCCGGGACAGGGGGGAGATACGCAGTATTTT. Its protein is CASSLSPGQGGDTQYF.

The J gene is TRBJ2-1, the V gene TRBV19; 9 bases align to TRBD2. Germline V gives CDR1 LNHDA, CDR2 SQIVND (reference sequence). V gave up 7 bases and J gave up 3 bases; unmatched junction bases: 10. This CDR3 has 16 amino acids. The CDR3 sequence is CASTNSKRGVYNEQFF. The CDR3 DNA is TGTGCCAGTACTAATTCCAAGCGGGGGGTCTACAATGAGCAGTTCTTC. Full variable domain (missing parts from reference TRBV19 and TRBJ2-1): DGGITQSPKYLFRKEGQNVTLSCEQNLNHDAMYWYRQDPGQGLRLIYYSQIVNDFQKGDIAEGYSVSREKKESFPLTVTSAQKNPTAFYLCASTNSKRGVYNEQFFGPGTRLTVL.

This clone was found a few times. The J gene is TRBJ2-2, the V gene TRBV10-3, with no clear D. The CDR3 has 15 residues. The V and J ends lost 0 bases and 3 bases respectively, with 8 bases between them. CDR1 is ENHRY, CDR2 SYGVKD, per germline. CDR3 loop: CAISESATDTGELFF. In nucleotides, the CDR3 is TGTGCCATCAGTGAGTCGGCGACGGACACCGGGGAGCTGTTTTTT.

The gene calls are TRBV5-1 and TRBJ1-6; 10 bases map to TRBD1. CDR3 length equals 15 residues. Germline V CDR1 and CDR2: SGHRS, YFSETQ. V gave up 4 bases and J gave up 7 bases; unmatched junction bases: 5. This CDR3 reads CASSPGQGGNSPLHF. CDR3 nucleotide sequence: TGCGCCAGCAGCCCCGGACAGGGGGGCAATTCACCCCTCCACTTT.